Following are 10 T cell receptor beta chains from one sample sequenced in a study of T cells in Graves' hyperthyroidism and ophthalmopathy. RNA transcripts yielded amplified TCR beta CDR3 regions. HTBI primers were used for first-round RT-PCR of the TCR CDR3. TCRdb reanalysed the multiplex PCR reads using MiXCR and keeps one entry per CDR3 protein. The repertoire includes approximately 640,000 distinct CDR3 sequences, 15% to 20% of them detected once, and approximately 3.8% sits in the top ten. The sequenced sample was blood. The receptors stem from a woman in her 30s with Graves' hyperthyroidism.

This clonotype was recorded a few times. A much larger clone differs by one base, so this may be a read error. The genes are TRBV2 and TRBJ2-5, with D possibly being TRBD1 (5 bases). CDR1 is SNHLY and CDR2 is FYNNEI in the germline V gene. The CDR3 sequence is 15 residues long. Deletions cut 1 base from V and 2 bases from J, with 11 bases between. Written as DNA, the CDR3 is TGTGCCAGCAGTGAAGAAGGGGTTGGGCAAGAGACCCAGTACTTC. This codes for CASSEEGVGQETQYF.

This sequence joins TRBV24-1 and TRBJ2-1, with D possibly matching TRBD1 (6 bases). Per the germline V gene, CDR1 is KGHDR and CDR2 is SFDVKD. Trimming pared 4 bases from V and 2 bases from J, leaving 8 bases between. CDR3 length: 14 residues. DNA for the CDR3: TGTGCCACCAGTGAAGACAGGACCTACAATGAGCAGTTCTTC. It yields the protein CATSEDRTYNEQFF.

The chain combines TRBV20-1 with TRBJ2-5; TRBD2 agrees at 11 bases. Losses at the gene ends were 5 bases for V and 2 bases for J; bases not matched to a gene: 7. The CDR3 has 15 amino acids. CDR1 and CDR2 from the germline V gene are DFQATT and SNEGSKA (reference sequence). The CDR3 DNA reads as TGCAGTGCTCGTCCCCTAGCGGGAGGACAAGAGACCCAGTACTTC. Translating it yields CSARPLAGGQETQYF.

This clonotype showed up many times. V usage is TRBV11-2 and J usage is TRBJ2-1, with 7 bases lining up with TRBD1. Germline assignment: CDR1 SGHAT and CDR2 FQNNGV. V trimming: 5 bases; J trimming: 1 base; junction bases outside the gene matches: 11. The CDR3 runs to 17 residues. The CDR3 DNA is TGTGCCAGCAGCACCCAGACAGGGATGATTTCCTACAATGAGCAGTTCTTC. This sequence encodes CASSTQTGMISYNEQFF.

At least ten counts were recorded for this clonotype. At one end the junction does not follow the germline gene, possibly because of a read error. CDR3 DNA: TGTGCCAGCAGTTTAGAGGGGGCCATGAACACTGAAGCTTTCTTT. Its translation is CASSLEGAMNTEAFF. The chain carries TRBV7-2 and TRBJ1-1; 7 nucleotides agree with TRBD1. The germline V gene encodes CDR1 SGHTA and CDR2 FQGNSA. The CDR3 has 15 amino acids. The whole variable domain, filled in from reference TRBV7-2 and TRBJ1-1, reads GAGVSQSPSNKVTEKGKDVELRCDPISGHTALYWYRQSLGQGLEFLIYFQGNSAPDKSGLPSDRFSAERTGGSVSTLTIQRTQQEDSAVYLCASSLEGAMNTEAFFGQGTRLTVV.

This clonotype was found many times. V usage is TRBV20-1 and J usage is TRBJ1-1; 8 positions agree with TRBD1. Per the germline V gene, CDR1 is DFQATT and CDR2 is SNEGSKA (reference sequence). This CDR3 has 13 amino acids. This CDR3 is CSVPTGVNTEAFF. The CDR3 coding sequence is TGCAGCGTCCCGACAGGGGTGAACACTGAAGCTTTCTTT.

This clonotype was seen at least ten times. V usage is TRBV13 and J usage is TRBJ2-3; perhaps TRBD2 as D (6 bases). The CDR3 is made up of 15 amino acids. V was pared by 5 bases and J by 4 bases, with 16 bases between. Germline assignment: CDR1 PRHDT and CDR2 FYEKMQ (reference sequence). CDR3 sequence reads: CASSPTGEVADTQYF. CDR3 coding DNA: TGTGCCAGCAGCCCCACGGGAGAAGTGGCAGATACGCAGTATTTT. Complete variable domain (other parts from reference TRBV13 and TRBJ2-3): AAGVIQSPRHLIKEKRETATLKCYPIPRHDTVYWYQQGPGQDPQFLISFYEKMQSDKGSIPDRFSAQQFSDYHSELNMSSLELGDSALYFCASSPTGEVADTQYFGPGTRLTVL.

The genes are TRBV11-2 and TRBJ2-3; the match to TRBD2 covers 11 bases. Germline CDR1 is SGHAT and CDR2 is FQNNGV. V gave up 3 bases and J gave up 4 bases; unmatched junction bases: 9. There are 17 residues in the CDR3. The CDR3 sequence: CASSFPIAGGPPDTQYF. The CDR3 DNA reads TGTGCCAGCAGCTTCCCGATAGCGGGAGGGCCCCCAGATACGCAGTATTTT. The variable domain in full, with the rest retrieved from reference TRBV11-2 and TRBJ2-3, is EAGVAQSPRYKIIEKRQSVAFWCNPISGHATLYWYQQILGQGPKLLIQFQNNGVVDDSQLPKDRFSAERLKGVDSTLKIQPAKLEDSAVYLCASSFPIAGGPPDTQYFGPGTRLTVL.

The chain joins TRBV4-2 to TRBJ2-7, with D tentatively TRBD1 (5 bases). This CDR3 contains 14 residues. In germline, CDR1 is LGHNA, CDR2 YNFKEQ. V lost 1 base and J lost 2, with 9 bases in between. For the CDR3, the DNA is TGTGCCAGCAGCCAAGGAGACAGAGCCTACGAGCAGTACTTC. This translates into CASSQGDRAYEQYF.

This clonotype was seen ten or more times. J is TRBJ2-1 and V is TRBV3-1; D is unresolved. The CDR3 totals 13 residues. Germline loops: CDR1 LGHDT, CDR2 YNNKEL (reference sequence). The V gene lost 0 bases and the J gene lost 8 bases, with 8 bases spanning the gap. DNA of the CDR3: TGTGCCAGCAGCCAAGATTTTTACCATGAGCAGTTCTTC. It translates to CASSQDFYHEQFF.